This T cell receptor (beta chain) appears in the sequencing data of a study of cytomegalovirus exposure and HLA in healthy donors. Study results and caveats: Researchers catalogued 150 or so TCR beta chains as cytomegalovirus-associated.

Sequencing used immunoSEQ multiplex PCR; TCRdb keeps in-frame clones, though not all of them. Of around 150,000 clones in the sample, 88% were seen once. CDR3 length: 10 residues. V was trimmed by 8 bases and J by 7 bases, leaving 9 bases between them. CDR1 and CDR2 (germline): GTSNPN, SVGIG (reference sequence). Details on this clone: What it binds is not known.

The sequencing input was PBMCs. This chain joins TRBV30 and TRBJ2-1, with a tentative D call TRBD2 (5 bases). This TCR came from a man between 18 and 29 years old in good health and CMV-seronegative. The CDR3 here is CARGENEQFF. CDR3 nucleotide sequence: TGTGCCCGTGGGGAGAATGAGCAGTTCTTC.